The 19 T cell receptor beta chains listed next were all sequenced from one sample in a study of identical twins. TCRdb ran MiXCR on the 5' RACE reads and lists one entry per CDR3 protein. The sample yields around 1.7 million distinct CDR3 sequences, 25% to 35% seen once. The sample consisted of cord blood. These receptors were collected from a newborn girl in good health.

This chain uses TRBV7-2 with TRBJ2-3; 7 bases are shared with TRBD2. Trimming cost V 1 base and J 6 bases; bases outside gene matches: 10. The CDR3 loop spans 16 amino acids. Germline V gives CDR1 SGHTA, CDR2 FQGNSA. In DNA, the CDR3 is TGTGCCAGCAGCTTAGGCCATAGCTGGGGGGGGGATACGCAGTATTTT. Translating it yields CASSLGHSWGGDTQYF. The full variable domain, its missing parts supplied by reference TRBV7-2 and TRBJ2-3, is GAGVSQSPSNKVTEKGKDVELRCDPISGHTALYWYRQSLGQGLEFLIYFQGNSAPDKSGLPSDRFSAERTGGSVSTLTIQRTQQEDSAVYLCASSLGHSWGGDTQYFGPGTRLTVL.

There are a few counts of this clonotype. The CDR3 sequence is CASSLPRSSYEQYF. The CDR3 DNA reads as TGTGCCAGCAGCTTACCCCGAAGCTCCTACGAGCAGTACTTC. This chain joins TRBV7-2 and TRBJ2-7; no firm D call. From germline, CDR1 is SGHTA and CDR2 FQGNSA. The CDR3 has 14 residues. V was clipped by 2 bases and J by 0 bases, with 8 bases between them. The full variable domain, with the rest looked up from reference TRBV7-2 and TRBJ2-7, is GAGVSQSPSNKVTEKGKDVELRCDPISGHTALYWYRQSLGQGLEFLIYFQGNSAPDKSGLPSDRFSAERTGGSVSTLTIQRTQQEDSAVYLCASSLPRSSYEQYFGPGTRLTVT.

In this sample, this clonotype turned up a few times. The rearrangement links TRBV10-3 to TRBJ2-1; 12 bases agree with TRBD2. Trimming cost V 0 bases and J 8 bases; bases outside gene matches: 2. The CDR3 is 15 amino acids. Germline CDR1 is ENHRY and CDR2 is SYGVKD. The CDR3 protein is CAISESGLAGDEQFF. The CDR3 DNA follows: TGTGCCATCAGTGAGTCGGGACTAGCGGGCGATGAGCAGTTCTTC.

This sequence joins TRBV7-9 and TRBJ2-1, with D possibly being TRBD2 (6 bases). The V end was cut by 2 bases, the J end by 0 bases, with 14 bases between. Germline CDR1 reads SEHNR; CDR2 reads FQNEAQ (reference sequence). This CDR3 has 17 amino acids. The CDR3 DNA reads TGTGCCAGCAGCTTATGGGCCGCGGGGAGCTCCTACAATGAGCAGTTCTTC. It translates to CASSLWAAGSSYNEQFF.

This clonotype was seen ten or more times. The CDR3 bases are TGTGCCAGCGGGCGGACAGTCCCAACTAATGAAAAACTGTTTTTT. Protein product: CASGRTVPTNEKLFF. This chain joins TRBV12-3 or TRBV12-4 and TRBJ1-4, with D possibly TRBD1 on 6 matching bases. With 8 bases removed from V and 0 bases from J, the gap between germline ends came to 13 bases. CDR3 size: 15 residues.

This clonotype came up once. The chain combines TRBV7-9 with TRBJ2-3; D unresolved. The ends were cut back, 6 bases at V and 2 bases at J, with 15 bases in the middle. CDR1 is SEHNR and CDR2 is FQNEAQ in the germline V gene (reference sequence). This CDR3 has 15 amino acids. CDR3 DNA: TGTGCCAGCAGTTCCGTTCCCAGAACCACAGATACGCAGTATTTT. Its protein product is CASSSVPRTTDTQYF.

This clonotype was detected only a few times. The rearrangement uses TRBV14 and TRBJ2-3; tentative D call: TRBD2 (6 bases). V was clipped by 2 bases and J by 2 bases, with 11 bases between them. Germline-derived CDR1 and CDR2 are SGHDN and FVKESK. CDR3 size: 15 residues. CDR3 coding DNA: TGTGCCAGCAGCCAAAAAGGCGGGACCACAGATACGCAGTATTTT. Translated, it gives CASSQKGGTTDTQYF.

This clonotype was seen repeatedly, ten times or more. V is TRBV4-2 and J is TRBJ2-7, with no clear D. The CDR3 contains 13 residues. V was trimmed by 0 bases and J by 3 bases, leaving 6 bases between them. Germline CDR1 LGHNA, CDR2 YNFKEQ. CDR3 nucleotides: TGTGCCAGCAGCCAAGACGTGGGCTACGAGCAGTACTTC. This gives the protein CASSQDVGYEQYF.

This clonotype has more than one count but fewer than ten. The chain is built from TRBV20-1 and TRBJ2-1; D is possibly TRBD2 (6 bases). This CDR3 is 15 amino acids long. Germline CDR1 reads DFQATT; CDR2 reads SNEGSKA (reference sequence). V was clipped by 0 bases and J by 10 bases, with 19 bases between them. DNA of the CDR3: TGCAGTGCTAGAGATCGACGGCTAGCGCTCCGGGAGCAGTTCTTC. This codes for CSARDRRLALREQFF.

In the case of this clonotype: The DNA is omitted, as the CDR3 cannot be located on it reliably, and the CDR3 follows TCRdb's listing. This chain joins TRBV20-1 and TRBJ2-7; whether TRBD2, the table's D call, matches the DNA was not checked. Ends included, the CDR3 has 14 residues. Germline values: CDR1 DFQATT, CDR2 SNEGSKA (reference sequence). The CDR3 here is CSARRQSYSCEQYF.

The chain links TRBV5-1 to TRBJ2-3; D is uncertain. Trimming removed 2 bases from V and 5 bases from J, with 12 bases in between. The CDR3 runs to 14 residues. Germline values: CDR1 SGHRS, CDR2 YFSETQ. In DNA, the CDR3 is TGCGCCAGCAGCTTAAGGGCCGGAGAAGATACGCAGTATTTT. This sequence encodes CASSLRAGEDTQYF.

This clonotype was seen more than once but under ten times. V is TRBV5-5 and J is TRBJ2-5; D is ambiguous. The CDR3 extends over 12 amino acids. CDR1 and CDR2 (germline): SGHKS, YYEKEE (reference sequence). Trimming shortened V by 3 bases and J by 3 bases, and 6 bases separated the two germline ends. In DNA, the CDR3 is TGTGCCAGCAGCTCCAATAAAGAGACCCAGTACTTC. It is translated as CASSSNKETQYF. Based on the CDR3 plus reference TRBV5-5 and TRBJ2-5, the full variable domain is DAGVTQSPTHLIKTRGQQVTLRCSPISGHKSVSWYQQVLGQGPQFIFQYYEKEERGRGNFPDRFSARQFPNYSSELNVNALLLGDSALYLCASSSNKETQYFGPGTRLLVL.

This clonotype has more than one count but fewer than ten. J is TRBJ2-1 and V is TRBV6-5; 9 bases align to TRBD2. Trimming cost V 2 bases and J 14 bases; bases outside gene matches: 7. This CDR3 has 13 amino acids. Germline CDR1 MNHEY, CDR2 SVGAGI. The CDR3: CASSYRVAGGEFF. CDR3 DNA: TGTGCCAGCAGTTACCGGGTTGCGGGGGGGGAGTTCTTC.

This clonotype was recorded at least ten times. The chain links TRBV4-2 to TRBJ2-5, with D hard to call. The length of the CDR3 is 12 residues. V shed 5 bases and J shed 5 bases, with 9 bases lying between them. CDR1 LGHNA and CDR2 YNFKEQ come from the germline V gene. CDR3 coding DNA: TGTGCCAGCAGCATACCTTTCGAGACCCAGTACTTC. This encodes CASSIPFETQYF.

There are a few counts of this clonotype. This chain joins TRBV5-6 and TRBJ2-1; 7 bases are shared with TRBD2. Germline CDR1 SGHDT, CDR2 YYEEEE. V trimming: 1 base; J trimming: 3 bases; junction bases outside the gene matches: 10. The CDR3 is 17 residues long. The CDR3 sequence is CASSLTGLVVFYNEQFF. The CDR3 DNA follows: TGTGCCAGCAGCTTGACAGGACTAGTGGTGTTCTACAATGAGCAGTTCTTC.

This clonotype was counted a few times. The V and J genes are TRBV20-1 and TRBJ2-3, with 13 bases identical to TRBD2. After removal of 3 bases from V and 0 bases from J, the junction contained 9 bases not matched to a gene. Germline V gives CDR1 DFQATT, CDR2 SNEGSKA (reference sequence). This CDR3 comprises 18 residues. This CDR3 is CSASRTGTSGTSTDTQYF. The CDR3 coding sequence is TGCAGTGCTAGCCGTACCGGGACTAGCGGGACAAGCACAGATACGCAGTATTTT.

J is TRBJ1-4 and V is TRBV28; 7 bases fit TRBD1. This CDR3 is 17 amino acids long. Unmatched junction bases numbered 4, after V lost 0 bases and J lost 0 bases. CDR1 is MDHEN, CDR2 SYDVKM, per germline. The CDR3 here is CASSLWKTGATNEKLFF. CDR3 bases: TGTGCCAGCAGTTTATGGAAAACAGGGGCAACTAATGAAAAACTGTTTTTT. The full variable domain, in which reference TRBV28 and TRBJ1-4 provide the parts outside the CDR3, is DVKVTQSSRYLVKRTGEKVFLECVQDMDHENMFWYRQDPGLGLRLIYFSYDVKMKEKGDIPEGYSVSREKKERFSLILESASTNQTSMYLCASSLWKTGATNEKLFFGSGTQLSVL.

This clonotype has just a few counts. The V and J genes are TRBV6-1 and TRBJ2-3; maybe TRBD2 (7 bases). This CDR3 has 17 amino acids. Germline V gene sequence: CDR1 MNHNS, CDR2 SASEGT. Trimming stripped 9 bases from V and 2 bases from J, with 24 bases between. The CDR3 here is CASTLQGGGSPTDTQYF. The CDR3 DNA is TGTGCCAGTACGCTCCAAGGGGGGGGGTCCCCCACAGATACGCAGTATTTT.

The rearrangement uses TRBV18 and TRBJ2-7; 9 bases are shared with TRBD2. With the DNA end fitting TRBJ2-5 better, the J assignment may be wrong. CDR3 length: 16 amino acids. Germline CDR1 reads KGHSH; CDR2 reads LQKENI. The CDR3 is CASSPQGLAQQETQYF. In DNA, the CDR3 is TGTGCCAGCTCACCACAAGGACTAGCGCAACAAGAGACCCAGTACTTC.